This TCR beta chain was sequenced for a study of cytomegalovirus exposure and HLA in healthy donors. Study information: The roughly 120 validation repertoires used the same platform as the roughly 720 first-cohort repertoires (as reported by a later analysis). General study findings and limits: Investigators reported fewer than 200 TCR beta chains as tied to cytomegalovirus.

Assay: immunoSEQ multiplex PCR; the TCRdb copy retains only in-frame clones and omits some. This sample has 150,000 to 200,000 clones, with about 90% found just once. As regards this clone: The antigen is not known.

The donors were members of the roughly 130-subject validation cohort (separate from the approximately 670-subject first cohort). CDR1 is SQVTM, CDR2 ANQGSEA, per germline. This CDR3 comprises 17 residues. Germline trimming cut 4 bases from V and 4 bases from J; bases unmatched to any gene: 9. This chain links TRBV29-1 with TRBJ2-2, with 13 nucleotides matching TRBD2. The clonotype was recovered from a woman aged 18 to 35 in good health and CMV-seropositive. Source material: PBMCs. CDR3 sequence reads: CSVAGLAGEFFTGELFF. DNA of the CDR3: TGCAGCGTTGCCGGACTAGCGGGAGAATTCTTCACCGGGGAGCTGTTTTTT.